Given below is one T cell receptor beta chain in context. Its antigen is as yet unknown. Sequenced by immunoSEQ multiplex PCR; TCRdb stores in-frame clones only, minus some. The sample holds about 50,000 clones, around 60% seen once. Unmatched junction bases numbered 4, after V lost 2 bases and J lost 8 bases. CDR3 length equals 16 residues. The germline V gene has CDR1 ENHRY and CDR2 SYGVKD. This record comes from a study of cytotoxic CD8 clonotypes in ibrutinib-treated CLL. General study points: Age-matched healthy donor levels were exceeded by baseline clonality, which tracked circulating CD8+ T-cell counts.

This clonotype was sampled from a human donor with chronic lymphocytic leukemia. The sequences come from PBMCs, collected after 24 months of ibrutinib treatment. This sequence joins TRBV10-3 and TRBJ1-6; 12 nucleotides match TRBD1. The CDR3 DNA is TGTGCCATCAGTGAGGCGGGACAGGGGGCTGATTCACCCCTCCACTTT. It translates to CAISEAGQGADSPLHF.